Here is one T cell receptor beta chain with its context. What it binds is not known. The junction departs from germline at one end; a sequencing error may be responsible. The library came from three nested PCR rounds adapted from ARM-PCR protocols. Via MiXCR, TCRdb re-called the multiplex PCR reads, giving one row per CDR3 protein. The data show 120,000 or so distinct CDR3 sequences, with 84% seen just once and 20% to 25% held by the top ten. Germline values: CDR1 MNHNS, CDR2 SASEGT. The CDR3 loop spans 14 amino acids. No cell sorting was done before RNA was extracted from the tissue. Newly diagnosed lung cancer patients had thoracic surgery in China, August–late 2014, without prior chemotherapy. The data belong to a study of tumor and adjacent non-tumor tissue in lung cancer. Study in general: Aged about 30 to 76 years, patients included roughly ten men and five or six women with stage I to III disease. Points from the study as a whole: Shorter survival was associated with higher TCR diversity in tumors.

The chain couples TRBV6-1 to TRBJ1-5; D remains unclear. The TCR was taken from a man aged 70 or older with non-small cell lung cancer. Source material: lung tumor tissue. The CDR3 DNA is TGTGCCAGCATCAAAGGGTATAGCAATCAGCCCCATCATTTT. Translating gives CASIKGYSNQPHHF.